Below are 5 T cell receptor beta chains sequenced from a single sample in a study of blood T cell repertoires in COVID-19. Generated by immunoSEQ multiplex PCR, the TCRdb table keeps only in-frame clones and is missing some. The sample yields roughly 370,000 clones, just under 90% seen once. Input material: PBMCs or T cells enriched from blood (not recorded which). These receptors all stem from a woman aged 50 to 60 who had recovered from COVID-19.

This chain connects TRBV11-3 to TRBJ2-2; tentative D call: TRBD1 (6 bases). Germline CDR1 SGHNT, CDR2 YENEEA. The CDR3 covers 15 residues. Trimming removed 5 bases at V and 3 bases at J, with 13 bases between. CDR3 in DNA: TGTGCCAGCAGCAGGGGGTTCGGGGACACCGGGGAGCTGTTTTTT. Translating gives CASSRGFGDTGELFF.

This chain links TRBV6-4 with TRBJ1-3; 12 positions agree with TRBD1. Germline assignment: CDR1 MRHNA and CDR2 SNTAGT. Trimming removed 4 bases from V and 4 bases from J; junction bases left unmatched: 11. CDR3 length equals 18 residues. The chain's CDR3 is CASSVFSRDRGLGNTIYF. CDR3 DNA: TGTGCCAGCAGTGTCTTTTCCCGGGACAGGGGGCTAGGAAACACCATATATTTT.

Only one count was recorded for this clone. The V gene is TRBV28, the J gene TRBJ1-4; no reliable D call. The ends were cut back, 6 bases at V and 4 bases at J, with 12 bases in the middle. CDR1 is MDHEN and CDR2 is SYDVKM in the germline V gene. The CDR3 extends over 14 amino acids. CDR3 nucleotides: TGTGCCAGCAGCCTAACAGCGGTTAATGAAAAACTGTTTTTT. Translating gives CASSLTAVNEKLFF.

The chain recombines TRBV27 with TRBJ1-1, with D maybe TRBD1 (6 bases). V was cut by 6 bases and J by 11 bases, with 16 bases left in between. The CDR3 totals 12 residues. Germline CDR1 reads MNHEY; CDR2 reads SMNVEV (reference sequence). CDR3 loop: CASRGGGLSAFF. The DNA for the CDR3 is TGTGCCAGCAGGGGAGGGGGGCTCTCGGCTTTCTTT.

The chain recombines TRBV28 with TRBJ1-1; tentative D call: TRBD1 (5 bases). Germline assignment: CDR1 MDHEN and CDR2 SYDVKM. The CDR3 covers 16 residues. Trimming cost V 7 bases and J 6 bases, with 24 bases left between them. The CDR3 region has the DNA TGTGCCAGCATTAAACCTGGGGGGGGAATTGGCTCTGAAGCTTTCTTT. Protein sequence: CASIKPGGGIGSEAFF.